This entry lists 4 T cell receptor beta chains sequenced from one sample in a study of STAT3 mutations in large granular lymphocyte leukemia. Study findings and constraints: At least one immunodominant TCR beta clonotype appeared in every T-cell large granular lymphocyte leukemia patient.

These receptors have no identified antigens. This table comes from immunoSEQ multiplex PCR, and its TCRdb copy is limited to in-frame clones, with some not included. The table lists 35,000 to 50,000 clones, 80% to 85% of them singletons, with less than 0.55% in the top ten. Sequencing was carried out using PBMCs. Receptor source: a human donor with T large granular lymphocyte leukemia. Some clones in this sample may be carry-over from other donors' samples.

This chain uses TRBV27 with TRBJ2-3; 9 positions match TRBD1. V shed 6 bases, J shed 0 bases, and the junction held 7 bases outside the gene matches. The CDR3 sequence is 16 residues long. Germline V CDR1 and CDR2: MNHEY, SMNVEV (reference sequence). CDR3 residues: CASSNGTGMSTDTQYF. The CDR3 DNA sequence: TGTGCCAGCAGCAACGGGACAGGGATGAGCACAGATACGCAGTATTTT.

Written as DNA, the CDR3 is TGTGCCAGCAGCGTAGTTGGGGGGGAAGCTTTCTTT. Amino acid sequence: CASSVVGGEAFF. V usage is TRBV9 and J usage is TRBJ1-1; D is possibly TRBD1 (5 bases). The CDR3 totals 12 residues. CDR1 is SGDLS, CDR2 YYNGEE, per germline. Trimming removed 0 bases at V and 8 bases at J, with 8 bases between.

This clone has just a few counts. The chain joins TRBV30 to TRBJ2-1, with TRBD2 identical over 13 bases. V lost 5 bases, J lost 5 bases, and 6 bases stayed unmatched. The CDR3 runs 15 residues. Per germline, CDR1 GTSNPN and CDR2 SVGIG (reference sequence). CDR3 in DNA: TGTGCCTGGGCCTCGGGACTAGCGGGGCACAATGAGCAGTTCTTC. Protein: CAWASGLAGHNEQFF.

The chain combines TRBV5-1 with TRBJ2-5, with no clear D. The CDR3 runs to 14 residues. Trimming took 0 bases from V and 2 from J, leaving 8 bases between them. Germline V gene data show CDR1 as SGHRS and CDR2 as YFSETQ. The CDR3, as DNA: TGCGCCAGCAGCTTGGCCGAGACACAAGAGACCCAGTACTTC. Protein: CASSLAETQETQYF.